These T cell receptor beta chains were read from a single sample in a study of persistence of HIV-infected CD4 T cells. These receptors have no known antigen. Generated by immunoSEQ multiplex PCR, the TCRdb table keeps only in-frame clones and is missing some. The repertoire holds around 40,000 clones, with about 88% as singletons. The input for sequencing was CD4+ T cells sorted from PBMCs after approximately 19-hour stimulation, taken from a patient who received antiretroviral therapy. Receptors were obtained from an adult woman with HIV who was CMV-seropositive. CDR3s include the opening cysteine and the closing phenylalanine or tryptophan. The D gene is left open where the match is weak. Clone size, where shown, is once, few, many, or a class for clones that have expanded.

>-|-|TRBV5-1|TRBJ1-2
CASSLDGYGYTF
TGCGCCAGCAGCTTGGATGGCTATGGCTACACCTTC
>-|-|TRBV5-1|TRBJ1-4
CASSLRMTGGANEKLFF
TGCGCCAGCAGCCTGCGTATGACAGGAGGAGCTAATGAAAAACTGTTTTTT
>-|-|TRBV5-1|TRBJ2-2
CASSLGMGGELFF
TGCGCCAGCAGCTTGGGGATGGGCGGGGAGCTGTTTTTT
>-|-|TRBV1|TRBJ2-4
CTSSQDRSKNIQYF
TGCACCAGCAGCCAAGATCGCAGCAAAAACATTCAGTACTTC
>-|-|TRBV12-3/TRBV12-4|TRBJ1-1
CASGRGGFEAFF
TGTGCCAGCGGTCGCGGAGGCTTTGAAGCTTTCTTT
>TRBD1|few|TRBV6-5|TRBJ1-4
CASSYLGQAGGEKLFF
TGTGCCAGCAGTTACTTAGGACAGGCCGGGGGTGAAAAACTGTTTTTT
>-|-|TRBV3-1/TRBV3-2|TRBJ2-5
CASSRKETQYF
TGTGCCAGCAGCCGGAAAGAGACCCAGTACTTC
>-|-|TRBV29-1|TRBJ1-1
CSGFTVNTEAFF
TGCAGCGGTTTCACTGTGAACACTGAAGCTTTCTTT
>TRBD1|-|TRBV5-6|TRBJ1-6
CASSLVDREDSPLHF
TGTGCCAGCAGCTTGGTAGACAGGGAGGATTCACCCCTCCACTTT
>TRBD1|once|TRBV6-5|TRBJ1-2
CASAAGTAYGYTF
TGTGCCAGCGCCGCCGGGACAGCCTATGGCTACACCTTC
>-|-|TRBV7-9|TRBJ2-4
CASSLSAGSGKNIQYF
TGTGCCAGCAGCTTATCGGCGGGGTCTGGCAAAAACATTCAGTACTTC
>-|-|TRBV15|TRBJ1-3
CATSRSNLGTGNTIYF
TGTGCCACCAGCAGATCAAACTTGGGGACTGGAAACACCATATATTTT
>-|-|TRBV10-2|TRBJ1-2
CASSAGFVGYTF
TGCGCCAGCAGCGCAGGGTTCGTCGGCTACACCTTC
>-|-|TRBV6-5|TRBJ2-2
CASRARQANTGELFF
TGTGCCAGCAGAGCCCGACAGGCGAACACCGGGGAGCTGTTTTTT
>TRBD1|-|TRBV18|TRBJ2-2
CASSPLRGPLPGTGELFF
TGTGCCAGCTCACCACTCAGGGGGCCGCTTCCTGGCACCGGGGAGCTGTTTTTT
>-|-|TRBV5-1|TRBJ2-3
CASRPRSGPTDTQYF
TGCGCCAGCAGACCCCGGAGCGGCCCCACAGATACGCAGTATTTT
>TRBD1|-|TRBV6-5|TRBJ2-5
CASRTTGGQVETQYF
TGTGCCAGCAGGACGACAGGGGGCCAGGTGGAGACCCAGTACTTC
>-|-|TRBV5-6|TRBJ2-1
CASSLAWGNEQFF
TGTGCCAGCAGCTTGGCTTGGGGGAATGAGCAGTTCTTC
>-|few|TRBV6-7|TRBJ1-5
CASSYESGPSNQPQHF
TGTGCCAGCAGTTACGAATCAGGACCCAGCAATCAGCCCCAGCATTTT
>-|-|TRBV9|TRBJ1-4
CASSVGRGVGVNEKLFF
TGTGCCAGCAGCGTAGGACGGGGGGTTGGGGTTAATGAAAAACTGTTTTTT
>TRBD1|-|TRBV5-5|TRBJ1-2
CASSLSGQGLHGYTF
TGTGCCAGCAGCTTGTCGGGACAGGGGTTACATGGCTACACCTTC
>-|-|TRBV5-6|TRBJ1-2
CASSLTQGIGGYTF
TGTGCCAGCAGCTTAACACAGGGCATCGGGGGCTACACCTTC
>-|once|TRBV3-1/TRBV3-2|TRBJ2-1
CASSHLRDNEQFF
TGTGCCAGCAGCCACCTCAGGGACAATGAGCAGTTCTTC